This T cell receptor (beta chain) stems from a study of naive and memory T cell subsets. Overall study results and limits: In CD4 and CD8 cells, diversity dropped from naive through EMRA. Possibly reflecting memory cells re-expressing CD45RA, a few larger clonotypes occurred in naive repertoires, especially CD8.

Concerning this clonotype itself: Its target is not known.

Two oligonucleotides, mixed equimolar, formed the beta constant-region primer covering TRBC1 and TRBC2. Ligated cDNA was amplified by four rounds of PCR with nested alpha and beta constant-region primers and SP2. A 12-nucleotide UMI and the SP2 primer were added to the cDNA 3' end by oligonucleotide ligation. TCRdb recomputed calls from the UMI-ligation and nested PCR reads with MiXCR, one row per CDR3 protein. The profile covers fewer than 150,000 distinct CDR3 sequences, with approximately 20% appearing a single time and 0.6% to 0.7% taken by the ten largest. Alpha and beta libraries were amplified separately from the second PCR onward. The V and J ends lost 5 bases and 5 bases, in that order; junction bases with no gene match: 10. Germline CDR1 DFQATT, CDR2 SNEGSKA (reference sequence). The CDR3 runs to 15 residues.

Sample: naive CD8+ T cells from blood. The chain is built from TRBV20-1 and TRBJ2-5, with 11 bases that match TRBD2. The receptor comes from a human donor in good health. In DNA, the CDR3 is TGCAGTGCTCCCCAACTAGCGGGAGTCGTGGAGACCCAGTACTTC. Residues: CSAPQLAGVVETQYF.